A selection of T cell receptor beta chains follows, all from one sample in a study of blood T cell repertoires in COVID-19. TCRdb's table, derived via immunoSEQ multiplex PCR, lists solely in-frame clones and lacks some. The table records roughly 260,000 clones, almost 90% of them present only once. The sample taken for sequencing was peripheral blood. These TCRs come from a woman in her twenties or thirties with COVID-19, enrolled during active disease. Each CDR3 is given with its conserved first and last residue. D genes are given only for firm matches. Some rows mark clone size as missing; the rest say once, few, many or name a class of expanded clone.

v_gene: TRBV4-2
d_gene: .
j_gene: TRBJ2-1
abundance: .
CDR3nt: TGTGCCAGCAGCCAAGATCCGGGGAGCCCTTACAATGAGCAGTTCTTC
CDR3aa: CASSQDPGSPYNEQFF

v_gene: TRBV7-9
d_gene: TRBD2
j_gene: TRBJ2-1
abundance: .
CDR3nt: TGTGCCAGCAGGGAACCTCGGGGGGATGAGCAGTTCTTC
CDR3aa: CASREPRGDEQFF

v_gene: TRBV10-3
d_gene: .
j_gene: TRBJ2-1
abundance: few
CDR3nt: TGTGCCACCCTCAGGGGAAACAATGAGCAGTTCTTC
CDR3aa: CATLRGNNEQFF

v_gene: TRBV12-3/TRBV12-4
d_gene: TRBD1
j_gene: TRBJ1-5
abundance: .
CDR3nt: TGTGCCAGCAGGGACAGGGCCAATCAGCCCCAGCATTTT
CDR3aa: CASRDRANQPQHF

v_gene: TRBV18
d_gene: TRBD1
j_gene: TRBJ1-1
abundance: .
CDR3nt: TGTGCCAGCTCCCGGGACAGGGTGAACACTGAAGCTTTCTTT
CDR3aa: CASSRDRVNTEAFF

v_gene: TRBV11-3
d_gene: TRBD2
j_gene: TRBJ2-7
abundance: .
CDR3nt: TGTGCCAGCAGATTAGCCCAAGCGGGAGGGCCGGTCGAGCAGTACTTC
CDR3aa: CASRLAQAGGPVEQYF

v_gene: TRBV3-1/TRBV3-2
d_gene: .
j_gene: TRBJ2-7
abundance: .
CDR3nt: TGTGCCAGCAGCTCAGGGAAGTTAGGCTCCTACGAGCAGTACTTC
CDR3aa: CASSSGKLGSYEQYF

v_gene: TRBV5-4
d_gene: TRBD2
j_gene: TRBJ2-3
abundance: once
CDR3nt: TGTGCCAGCAGCTCCGCTAGCGGACTGAGCACAGATACGCAGTATTTT
CDR3aa: CASSSASGLSTDTQYF

v_gene: TRBV5-1
d_gene: TRBD1
j_gene: TRBJ1-3
abundance: .
CDR3nt: TGCGCCAGCAGCGCAGACAGGGCTTTTGGAAACACCATATATTTT
CDR3aa: CASSADRAFGNTIYF

v_gene: TRBV5-1
d_gene: .
j_gene: TRBJ2-3
abundance: .
CDR3nt: TGCGCCAGCAGCTTGGGCCAGGCACTAGATACGCAGTATTTT
CDR3aa: CASSLGQALDTQYF

v_gene: TRBV24-1
d_gene: TRBD2
j_gene: TRBJ2-1
abundance: once
CDR3nt: TGTGCCACCAGTGAGGCGCTAGCGGGAGAAAACAATGAGCAGTTCTTC
CDR3aa: CATSEALAGENNEQFF

v_gene: TRBV10-2
d_gene: .
j_gene: TRBJ2-2
abundance: .
CDR3nt: TGCGCCAGCAGTGAACAGGGAACCGGGGAGCTGTTTTTT
CDR3aa: CASSEQGTGELFF

v_gene: TRBV5-5
d_gene: .
j_gene: TRBJ2-5
abundance: .
CDR3nt: TGTGCCAGCAGCCCGTCGGGGGAGACCCAGTACTTC
CDR3aa: CASSPSGETQYF

v_gene: TRBV6-2/TRBV6-3
d_gene: TRBD2
j_gene: TRBJ2-1
abundance: few
CDR3nt: TGTGCCAGCAGTTACTCTCCTCTAGCGGGGCTCTACAATGAGCAGTTCTTC
CDR3aa: CASSYSPLAGLYNEQFF

v_gene: TRBV5-4
d_gene: TRBD1
j_gene: TRBJ1-1
abundance: once
CDR3nt: TGTGCCAGCAGCACCGGGACAGTGAACACTGAAGCTTTCTTT
CDR3aa: CASSTGTVNTEAFF

v_gene: TRBV19
d_gene: TRBD2
j_gene: TRBJ2-3
abundance: .
CDR3nt: TGTGCCAGCCAGGGTGGGCATCTAGCGGGAGGGTCTAGCACAGATACGCAGTATTTT
CDR3aa: CASQGGHLAGGSSTDTQYF